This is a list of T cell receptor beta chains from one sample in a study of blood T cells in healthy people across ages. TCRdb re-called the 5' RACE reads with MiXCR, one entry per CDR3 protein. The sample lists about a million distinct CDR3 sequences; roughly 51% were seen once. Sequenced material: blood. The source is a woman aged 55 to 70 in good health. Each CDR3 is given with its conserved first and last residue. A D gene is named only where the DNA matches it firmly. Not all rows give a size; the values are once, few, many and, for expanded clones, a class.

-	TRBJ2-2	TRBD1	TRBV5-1	CATQPGQLTGELFF	TGCGCCACCCAACCGGGACAGCTCACCGGGGAGCTGTTTTTT
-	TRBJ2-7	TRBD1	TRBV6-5	CASSAGRDRGLEQYF	TGTGCCAGCAGCGCGGGCCGGGACAGGGGGCTCGAGCAGTACTTC
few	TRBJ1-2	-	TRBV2	CASSEAGGDLDGYTF	TGTGCCAGCAGTGAAGCGGGTGGGGACCTTGATGGCTACACCTTC
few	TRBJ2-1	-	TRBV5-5	CASSLGADYTYNEQFF	TGTGCCAGCAGCTTGGGAGCGGACTACACTTACAATGAGCAGTTCTTC
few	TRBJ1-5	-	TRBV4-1	CASSQVWGIQPQHF	TGCGCCAGCAGCCAAGTTTGGGGGATTCAGCCCCAGCATTTT
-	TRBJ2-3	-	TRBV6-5	CASRVAGTRTDTQYF	TGTGCCAGCAGGGTGGCGGGAACCCGCACAGATACGCAGTATTTT
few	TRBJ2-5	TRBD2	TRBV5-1	CASSFAGGAETQYF	TGCGCCAGCAGCTTTGCGGGAGGGGCTGAGACCCAGTACTTC
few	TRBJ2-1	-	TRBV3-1	CASSRYRTRTYNEQFF	TGTGCCAGCAGCCGATACCGCACTAGAACCTACAATGAGCAGTTCTTC
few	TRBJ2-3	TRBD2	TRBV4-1	CASSLQLAGVADTQYF	TGCGCCAGCAGCCTCCAACTAGCGGGAGTAGCAGATACGCAGTATTTT
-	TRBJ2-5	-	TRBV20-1	CSAGDFAETQYF	TGCAGTGCTGGGGACTTTGCAGAGACCCAGTACTTC
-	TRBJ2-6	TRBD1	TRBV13	CASSFGGTGISGANVLTF	TGTGCCAGCAGCTTTGGAGGGACAGGGATCTCCGGGGCCAACGTCCTGACTTTC
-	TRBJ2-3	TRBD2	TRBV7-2	CASSFWTSGGRVGDTQYF	TGTGCCAGCAGCTTTTGGACTAGCGGGGGGAGGGTGGGAGATACGCAGTATTTT
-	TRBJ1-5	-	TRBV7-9	CTSSSDRTNQPQHF	TGTACCAGCAGCTCTGACAGGACCAATCAGCCCCAGCATTTT
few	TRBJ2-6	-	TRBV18	CASSPRRGGPSGANVLTF	TGTGCCAGCTCACCAAGGAGGGGAGGTCCCTCTGGGGCCAACGTCCTGACTTTC
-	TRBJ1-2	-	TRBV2	CASGVGGEGLTSGYTF	TGTGCCAGCGGGGTAGGGGGTGAAGGGCTGACTTCGGGCTACACCTTC
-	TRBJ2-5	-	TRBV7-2	CASSFQGAKETQYF	TGTGCCAGCAGCTTTCAGGGCGCCAAAGAGACCCAGTACTTC
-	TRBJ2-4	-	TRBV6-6	CASGSLSGAKNIQYF	TGTGCCAGCGGTTCCCTTTCGGGGGCCAAAAACATTCAGTACTTC
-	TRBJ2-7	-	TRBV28	CASSFGGGSEQYF	TGTGCCAGCAGTTTTGGGGGGGGCTCCGAGCAGTACTTC
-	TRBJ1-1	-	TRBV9	CASSPQQGGFGTEAFF	TGTGCCAGCAGCCCCCAACAGGGAGGGTTTGGGACTGAAGCTTTCTTT
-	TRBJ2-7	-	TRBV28	CASRGHQFYEQYF	TGTGCCAGCAGGGGTCACCAGTTCTACGAGCAGTACTTC
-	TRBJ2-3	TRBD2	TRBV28	CASRHIAGGPTDTQYF	TGTGCCAGCAGACATATAGCGGGAGGCCCCACAGATACGCAGTATTTT
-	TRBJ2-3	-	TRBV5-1	CASSLRPSNTDTQYF	TGCGCCAGCAGCTTGAGGCCCTCGAACACAGATACGCAGTATTTT
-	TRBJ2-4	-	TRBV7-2	CASSLEPQGKRAIQYF	TGTGCCAGCAGCTTAGAACCCCAGGGGAAACGTGCCATTCAGTACTTC
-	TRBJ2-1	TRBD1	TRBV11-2	CASSDRGSSNEQFF	TGTGCCAGCAGCGACAGGGGATCTAGCAATGAGCAGTTCTTC
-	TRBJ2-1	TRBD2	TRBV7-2	CASSFPLAGGRNEQFF	TGTGCCAGCAGCTTCCCACTAGCGGGAGGGCGGAATGAGCAGTTCTTC
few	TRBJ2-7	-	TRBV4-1	CASSQEGRGTLVEYEQYF	TGCGCCAGCAGCCAAGAAGGTCGCGGCACCCTCGTCGAGTACGAGCAGTACTTC
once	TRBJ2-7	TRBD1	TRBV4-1	CASSQATTGYEQYF	TGCGCCAGCAGCCAGGCGACGACAGGGTACGAGCAGTACTTC
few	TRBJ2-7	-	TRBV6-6	CASSYQTIYEQYF	TGTGCCAGCAGTTACCAGACAATTTACGAGCAGTACTTC
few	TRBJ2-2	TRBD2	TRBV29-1	CSVDRGTSGNTGELFF	TGCAGCGTGGATAGGGGGACTAGCGGGAACACCGGGGAGCTGTTTTTT
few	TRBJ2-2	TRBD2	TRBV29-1	CSVAWGGRNTGELFF	TGCAGCGTTGCGTGGGGCGGGAGGAACACCGGGGAGCTGTTTTTT
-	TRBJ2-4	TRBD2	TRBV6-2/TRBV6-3	CASRGLARGDIQYF	TGTGCCAGCAGGGGACTAGCGAGAGGGGACATTCAGTACTTC
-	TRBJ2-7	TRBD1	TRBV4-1	CASSSRTGANSYEQYF	TGCGCCAGCAGCTCCCGGACAGGGGCTAACTCCTACGAGCAGTACTTC
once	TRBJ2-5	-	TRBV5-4	CASSLSASPRETQYF	TGTGCCAGCAGCTTGTCGGCTAGCCCACGGGAGACCCAGTACTTC
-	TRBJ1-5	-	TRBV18	CASSPSRNQPQHF	TGTGCCAGCTCACCGAGCAGAAATCAGCCCCAGCATTTT
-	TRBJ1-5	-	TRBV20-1	CSARPRGNRNNQPQHF	TGCAGTGCTAGGCCAAGGGGGAATCGGAACAATCAGCCCCAGCATTTT
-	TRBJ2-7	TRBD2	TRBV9	CASSGRESEQYF	TGTGCCAGCAGCGGGCGGGAGAGCGAGCAGTACTTC
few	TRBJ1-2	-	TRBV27	CASSPQVWFGYTF	TGTGCCAGCAGCCCTCAGGTCTGGTTTGGCTACACCTTC
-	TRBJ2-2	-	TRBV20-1	CSASTGTQNTGELFF	TGCAGTGCTTCTACCGGGACACAAAACACCGGGGAGCTGTTTTTT
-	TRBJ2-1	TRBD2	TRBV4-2	CASRTSGRGSEQFF	TGTGCCAGCAGGACTAGCGGGAGAGGTAGTGAGCAGTTCTTC